This T cell receptor beta chain originates from a study of PD-1 blockade in classical Hodgkin lymphoma. As to this clone: Its specificity is unknown.

Some clones are missing from TCRdb's copy, which holds only in-frame ones; the method was immunoSEQ multiplex PCR. The sample lists approximately 44,000 clones, about two thirds seen once, with about 2.7% in the top ten. Time point defined: cycle 4 day 1 (C4D1), after 6 weeks of nivolumab. Every single patient, without exception, relapsed after autologous stem cell transplantation, and brentuximab vedotin exposure varied. Study-wide points: By C4D1 there was a significant rise in CD4+ TCR diversity but not in CD8+ TCR diversity.

This sequence was found in a human donor with classical Hodgkin lymphoma. Sample: peripheral blood mononuclear cells (PBMCs), taken before the fourth cycle of nivolumab.

The CDR3 loop is CAWRVSEAIGNYGYTF. In DNA, the CDR3 is TGTGCCTGGAGAGTGTCAGAGGCAATTGGGAACTATGGCTACACCTTC. The chain employs TRBV30 and TRBJ1-2; the D is unclear. CDR1 GTSNPN and CDR2 SVGIG come from the germline V gene (reference sequence). V gave up 3 bases and J gave up 2 bases, with 19 bases separating them. The CDR3 runs 16 residues.